This record looks at one T cell receptor beta chain sequence and its context. What it binds is not known. The germline gene is not matched at one end of the junction; a read error may be the cause. This CDR3 is built from 17 residues. Germline lookup yields CDR1 SEHNR and CDR2 FQNEAQ (reference sequence). The PCR had 60 Vbeta and 13 Jbeta primers. Sequenced by immunoSEQ multiplex PCR; TCRdb stores in-frame clones only, minus some. This table holds approximately 180,000 clones, 80% to 85% found once. This entry comes from a study of cytomegalovirus exposure and HLA in healthy donors. The study's findings and limits: The authors later found TCR association rates varying by HLA locus, with DRB1 most and HLA-C fewest.

This sequence joins TRBV7-9 and TRBJ1-2, with 7 bases aligning to TRBD1. Sequenced input: PBMCs. This receptor was identified in a woman younger than 35 in good health and CMV-seronegative. The CDR3 region is CSSSLIRDRTFNYGYTF. The DNA of the CDR3 is TGTTCCAGCAGCCTGATACGGGACAGAACTTTTAACTATGGCTACACCTTC.